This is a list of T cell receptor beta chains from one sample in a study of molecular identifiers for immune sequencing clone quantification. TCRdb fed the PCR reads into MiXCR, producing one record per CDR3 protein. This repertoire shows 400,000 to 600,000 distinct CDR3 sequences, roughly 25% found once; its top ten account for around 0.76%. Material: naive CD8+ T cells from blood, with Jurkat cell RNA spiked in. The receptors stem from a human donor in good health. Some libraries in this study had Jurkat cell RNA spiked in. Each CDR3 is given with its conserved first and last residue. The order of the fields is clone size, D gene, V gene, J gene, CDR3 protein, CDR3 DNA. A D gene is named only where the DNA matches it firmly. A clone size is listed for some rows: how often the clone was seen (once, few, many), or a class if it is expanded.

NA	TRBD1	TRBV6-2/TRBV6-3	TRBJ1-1	CASSGGQGMVMNTEAFF	TGTGCCAGCAGCGGTGGACAGGGGATGGTCATGAACACTGAAGCTTTCTTT
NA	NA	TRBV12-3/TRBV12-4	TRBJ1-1	CASSTHNRDVALF	TGTGCCAGCAGTACACATAACAGGGACGTAGCTTTATTT
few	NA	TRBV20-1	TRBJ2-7	CSARDQLAASYEQYF	TGCAGTGCTAGAGATCAACTAGCTGCCTCCTACGAGCAGTACTTC
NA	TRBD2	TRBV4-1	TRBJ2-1	CASSQMRASGYNEQFF	TGCGCCAGCAGCCAGATGAGGGCTAGCGGATACAATGAGCAGTTCTTC
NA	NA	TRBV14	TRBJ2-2	CASSQVLGLTGELFF	TGTGCCAGCAGCCAAGTTTTAGGGTTAACCGGGGAGCTGTTTTTT
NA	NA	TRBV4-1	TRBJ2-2	CASSMTAENTGELFF	TGCGCCAGCAGCATGACAGCGGAGAACACCGGGGAGCTGTTTTTT
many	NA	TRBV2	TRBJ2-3	CASSGTSTDTQYF	TGTGCCAGCAGTGGGACTAGCACAGATACGCAGTATTTT
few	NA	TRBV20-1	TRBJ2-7	CSARDPRVSYEQYF	TGCAGTGCTAGAGATCCCAGGGTATCCTACGAGCAGTACTTC
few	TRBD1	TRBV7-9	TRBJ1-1	CASRETGEAEAFF	TGTGCCAGCAGAGAAACAGGGGAAGCTGAAGCTTTCTTT
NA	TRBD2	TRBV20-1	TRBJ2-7	CSAREAAGGNILEQYF	TGCAGTGCTAGAGAAGCGGCGGGAGGGAATATCTTGGAGCAGTACTTC
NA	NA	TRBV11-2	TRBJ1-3	CASSLGFGGSNTIYF	TGTGCCAGCAGCTTAGGGTTCGGTGGTTCAAACACCATATATTTT
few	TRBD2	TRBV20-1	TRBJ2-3	CSARLAGVHTQYF	TGCAGTGCTAGACTCGCGGGAGTACATACGCAGTATTTT
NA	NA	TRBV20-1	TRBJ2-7	CSARDMGTLYEQYF	TGCAGTGCTAGAGATATGGGAACTCTTTACGAGCAGTACTTC
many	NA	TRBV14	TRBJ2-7	CASSQVFGVTHEQYF	TGTGCCAGCAGCCAAGTTTTCGGGGTCACCCACGAGCAGTACTTC
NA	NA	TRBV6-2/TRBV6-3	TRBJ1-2	CASSLSRDKGDYGYTF	TGTGCCAGCAGTTTAAGCCGGGACAAGGGCGACTATGGCTACACCTTC
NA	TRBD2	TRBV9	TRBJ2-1	CASSGSSGKERFF	TGTGCCAGCAGCGGGTCGAGCGGGAAGGAGCGGTTCTTC
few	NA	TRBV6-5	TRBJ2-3	CASSYNSGADTQYF	TGTGCCAGCAGTTACAATAGCGGTGCAGATACGCAGTATTTT
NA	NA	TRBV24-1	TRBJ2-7	CATSDPRDPQTYEQYF	TGTGCCACCAGTGATCCACGGGACCCTCAAACCTACGAGCAGTACTTC
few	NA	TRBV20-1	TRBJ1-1	CSAISTEGNTEAFF	TGCAGTGCTATTTCGACAGAAGGGAACACTGAAGCTTTCTTT
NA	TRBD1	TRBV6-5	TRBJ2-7	CASSSGKDRGLGEQYF	TGTGCCAGCAGTTCAGGAAAAGACAGGGGGCTAGGCGAGCAGTACTTC
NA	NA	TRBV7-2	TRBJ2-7	CVSRHSWEQYF	TGTGTCAGCAGACATTCTTGGGAGCAGTACTTC
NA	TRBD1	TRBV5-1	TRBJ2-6	CASSLGQGNNVLTF	TGCGCCAGCAGCTTGGGACAGGGGAATAACGTCCTGACTTTC
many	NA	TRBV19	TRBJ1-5	CASTSGGQPQHF	TGTGCCAGTACCTCTGGGGGGCAGCCCCAGCATTTT
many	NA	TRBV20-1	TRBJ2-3	CSASSRGGTDTQYF	TGCAGTGCTAGCTCCAGAGGAGGGACAGATACGCAGTATTTT
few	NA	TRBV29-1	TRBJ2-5	CSVEVTGETQYF	TGCAGCGTTGAAGTCACGGGGGAGACCCAGTACTTC
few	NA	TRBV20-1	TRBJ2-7	CSAPSRESSYEQYF	TGCAGTGCTCCCAGCCGGGAGAGCTCCTACGAGCAGTACTTC
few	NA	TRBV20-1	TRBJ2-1	CSASESSGYNEQFF	TGCAGTGCTAGTGAGTCTAGTGGCTACAATGAGCAGTTCTTC
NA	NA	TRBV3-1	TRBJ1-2	CASSNRDVNYGYTF	TGTGCCAGCAGCAACCGGGACGTTAACTATGGCTACACCTTC
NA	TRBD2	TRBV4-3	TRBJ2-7	CASSQGVPSGGDEQYF	TGCGCCAGCAGCCAAGGGGTTCCTAGCGGGGGGGATGAGCAGTACTTC
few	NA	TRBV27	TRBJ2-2	CASSLFLGSGELFF	TGTGCCAGCAGTTTATTCCTGGGATCCGGGGAGCTGTTTTTT
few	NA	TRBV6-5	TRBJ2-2	CASSYSTAAGELFF	TGTGCCAGCAGTTACTCGACGGCTGCCGGGGAGCTGTTTTTT
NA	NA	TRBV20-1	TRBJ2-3	CSARDFSVVTGTQYF	TGCAGTGCTAGAGACTTCAGCGTGGTCACAGGTACGCAGTATTTT
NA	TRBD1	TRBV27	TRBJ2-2	CASSLYPGTGYTGELFF	TGTGCCAGCAGTTTATACCCCGGGACAGGGTACACCGGGGAGCTGTTTTTT
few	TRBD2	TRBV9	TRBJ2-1	CASSASGGLAHEQFF	TGTGCCAGCAGCGCTAGCGGGGGTCTAGCCCATGAGCAGTTCTTC
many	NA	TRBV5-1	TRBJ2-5	CASIFGFGDPVETQYF	TGCGCCAGCATCTTCGGGTTCGGGGACCCAGTGGAGACCCAGTACTTC
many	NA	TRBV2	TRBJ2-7	CASRSGGYAFQYF	TGTGCCAGCAGGAGCGGCGGATACGCCTTTCAGTACTTC
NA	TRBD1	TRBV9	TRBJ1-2	CASSGTGGHGYTF	TGTGCCAGCAGCGGGACAGGGGGCCATGGCTACACCTTC
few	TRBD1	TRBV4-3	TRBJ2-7	CASSQTGGDYEQYF	TGCGCCAGCAGCCAGACAGGGGGAGACTACGAGCAGTACTTC
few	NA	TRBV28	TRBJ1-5	CAGGGNQPQHF	TGTGCCGGTGGGGGCAATCAGCCCCAGCATTTT
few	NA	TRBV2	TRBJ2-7	CASTWYLSVYEQYF	TGTGCCAGCACTTGGTACCTTTCAGTCTACGAGCAGTACTTC
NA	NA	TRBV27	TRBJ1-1	CASSLSWLNTEAFF	TGTGCCAGCAGTTTATCATGGCTGAACACTGAAGCTTTCTTT
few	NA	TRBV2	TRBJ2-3	CASSEFRESTDTQYF	TGTGCCAGCAGTGAATTTCGGGAGAGCACAGATACGCAGTATTTT
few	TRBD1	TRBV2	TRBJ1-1	CAGSFARGRNTEAFF	TGTGCCGGCAGTTTCGCCAGGGGGCGTAACACTGAAGCTTTCTTT
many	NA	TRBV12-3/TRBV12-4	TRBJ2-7	CASSLYGPGYEQYF	TGTGCCAGCAGTTTGTACGGGCCCGGCTACGAGCAGTACTTC